This T cell receptor (beta chain) was retrieved from a study of blood T cell repertoires in COVID-19. Study-level information: The origin of the acute and convalescent COVID-19 samples was the United States, Italy and Spain. Sample material is recorded as cDNA or gDNA derived from T cells, B-cell-depleted T cells, or PBMCs.

Original data processing: For nucleated cells, counts were estimated from reference gene primer amplification. Generated by immunoSEQ multiplex PCR, the TCRdb table keeps only in-frame clones and is missing some. The DNA was the basis for D and trimming; V, J and clone size are from that table. The profile covers 60,000 to 75,000 clones, with more than 80% appearing a single time and roughly 35% taken by the ten largest. This CDR3 is built from 14 residues. Germline V gene data show CDR1 as SGHRS and CDR2 as YFSETQ. After removal of 4 bases from V and 5 bases from J, the junction contained 5 bases not matched to a gene.

J is TRBJ2-7 and V is TRBV5-1; 11 bases line up with TRBD1. This TCR was sampled from a woman aged 80 or over with active or convalescent COVID-19. Sequencing used peripheral blood. The CDR3 spells CASSTGQGANEQYF. Here the CDR3 DNA reads TGCGCCAGCAGCACCGGACAGGGGGCGAACGAGCAGTACTTC.